The 7 T cell receptor beta chains given below trace back to one sample, sequenced in a study of T-cell reconstitution after alpha-beta-depleted transplantation in children. Unique molecular identifiers were incorporated into the prepared TCRbeta library. In TCRdb, the PCR reads were re-called with MiXCR into one record per CDR3 protein. The sample contains 250,000 to 400,000 distinct CDR3 sequences, over 20% of which appear only once. Sequencing used PBMCs, mostly from graft donor cells, obtained 180 days after TCRalphabeta/CD19-depleted stem cell transplant. The receptor set was obtained from a male patient between 5 and 17 years old who had a stem cell transplant for acute lymphoblastic leukemia, so the T cells may come from the graft donor.

This chain connects TRBV5-6 to TRBJ1-2, with a possible D match to TRBD1 (6 bases). Per the germline V gene, CDR1 is SGHDT and CDR2 is YYEEEE. V was pared by 0 bases and J by 4 bases, with 13 bases between. This CDR3 spans 15 amino acids. The CDR3 nucleotides read TGTGCCAGCAGCTTGGGAACAGGGTGGGCCTATGGCTACACCTTC. Amino acids: CASSLGTGWAYGYTF.

This clonotype was seen a handful of times. In nucleotides, the CDR3 is TGTGCCAGCAGTTTGCGGGGACAGGGGGCGAGAGTGGATACGCAGTATTTT. It yields the protein CASSLRGQGARVDTQYF. The chain is built from TRBV27 and TRBJ2-3; TRBD1 aligns across 12 bases. The ends lost 3 bases at V and 6 bases at J; junction bases unmatched: 10. This CDR3 has 17 amino acids. Looked up from germline, CDR1 is MNHEY and CDR2 is SMNVEV (reference sequence).

The rearrangement joins TRBV29-1 to TRBJ1-2; the D is unclear. Trimming took off 1 base at V and 2 bases at J, with 11 bases between the two ends. The CDR3 is made up of 14 amino acids. Germline V gene data show CDR1 as SQVTM and CDR2 as ANQGSEA. The CDR3 DNA sequence: TGCAGCGTTGAAGGAGGTCGGCAGAACTATGGCTACACCTTC. It encodes CSVEGGRQNYGYTF.

This clonotype was counted only a few times. The CDR3, as DNA: TGTGCCAGCACTGGGACTAGCGGGGGTTACAATGAGCAGTTCTTC. As protein: CASTGTSGGYNEQFF. The chain is built from TRBV12-3 or TRBV12-4 and TRBJ2-1, with 14 bases fitting TRBD2. This CDR3 is built from 15 residues. V shed 7 bases, J shed 4 bases, and the junction held 3 bases outside the gene matches.

This clonotype showed up just a few times. The chain recombines TRBV7-3 with TRBJ2-5, with D possibly matching TRBD1 (6 bases). Trimming shortened V by 1 base and J by 5 bases, and 17 bases separated the two germline ends. This CDR3 contains 16 residues. Germline V gives CDR1 SGHTA, CDR2 FQGTGA. The CDR3, as DNA: TGTGCCAGCAGCTTAAAGGGACGGACAGTGGGGGAGACCCAGTACTTC. Translating gives CASSLKGRTVGETQYF.

This clonotype was found a few times. The chain carries TRBV11-3 and TRBJ2-5, with D maybe TRBD1 (5 bases). Germline V gene lookup returns CDR1 SGHNT and CDR2 YENEEA. Trimming took off 0 bases at V and 5 bases at J, with 7 bases between the two ends. This CDR3 comprises 13 residues. In nucleotides, the CDR3 is TGTGCCAGCAGCTTAGAGGGGCCGGAGACCCAGTACTTC. The encoded protein is CASSLEGPETQYF.

This clonotype was recorded a few times. This rearrangement joins TRBV7-3 to TRBJ2-1; 14 bases line up with TRBD2. The germline gives CDR1 SGHTA, CDR2 FQGTGA. The V segment lost 5 bases and the J segment 7 bases; nucleotides outside the gene matches: 7. The CDR3 loop spans 16 amino acids. The CDR3 here is CASSKPGLAGVNEQFF. The CDR3 nucleotides are TGTGCCAGCAGCAAACCGGGACTAGCGGGAGTGAATGAGCAGTTCTTC.